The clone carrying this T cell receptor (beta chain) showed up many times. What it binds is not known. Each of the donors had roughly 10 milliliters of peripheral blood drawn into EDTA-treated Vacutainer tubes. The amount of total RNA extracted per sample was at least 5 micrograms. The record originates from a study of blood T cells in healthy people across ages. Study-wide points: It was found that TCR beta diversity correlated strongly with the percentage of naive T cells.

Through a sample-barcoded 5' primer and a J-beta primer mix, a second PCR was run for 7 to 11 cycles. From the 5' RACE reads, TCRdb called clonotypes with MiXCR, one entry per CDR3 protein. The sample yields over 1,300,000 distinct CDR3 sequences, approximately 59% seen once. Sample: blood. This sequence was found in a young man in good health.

CDR3 bases: TGCGCCAGCACCTGGTCGACCGGGGAGCTGTTTTTT. It translates to CASTWSTGELFF. The chain combines TRBV5-1 with TRBJ2-2; D is ambiguous. Germline lookup yields CDR1 SGHRS and CDR2 YFSETQ. The CDR3 totals 12 residues. V lost 6 bases to trimming and J lost 5 bases, with 8 bases between them.